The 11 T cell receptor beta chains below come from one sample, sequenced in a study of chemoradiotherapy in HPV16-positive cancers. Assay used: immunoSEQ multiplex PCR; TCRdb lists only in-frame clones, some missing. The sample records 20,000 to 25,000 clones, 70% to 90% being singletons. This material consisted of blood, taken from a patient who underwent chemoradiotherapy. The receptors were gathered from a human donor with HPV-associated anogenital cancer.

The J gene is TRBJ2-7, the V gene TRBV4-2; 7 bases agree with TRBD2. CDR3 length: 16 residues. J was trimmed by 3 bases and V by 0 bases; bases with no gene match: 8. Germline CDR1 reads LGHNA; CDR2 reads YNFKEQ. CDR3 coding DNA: TGTGCCAGCAGCCAAGACGAGCGGGGAGCTTTCTACGAGCAGTACTTC. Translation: CASSQDERGAFYEQYF.

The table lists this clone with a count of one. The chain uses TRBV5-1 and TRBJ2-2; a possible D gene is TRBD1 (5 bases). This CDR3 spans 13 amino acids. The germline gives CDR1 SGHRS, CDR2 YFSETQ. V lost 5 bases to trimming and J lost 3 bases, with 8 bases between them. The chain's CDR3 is CASRLQDTGELFF. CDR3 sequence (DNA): TGCGCCAGCAGGTTACAGGACACCGGGGAGCTGTTTTTT. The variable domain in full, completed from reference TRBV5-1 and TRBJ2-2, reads KAGVTQTPRYLIKTRGQQVTLSCSPISGHRSVSWYQQTPGQGLQFLFEYFSETQRNKGNFPGRFSGRQFSNSRSEMNVSTLELGDSALYLCASRLQDTGELFFGEGSRLTVL.

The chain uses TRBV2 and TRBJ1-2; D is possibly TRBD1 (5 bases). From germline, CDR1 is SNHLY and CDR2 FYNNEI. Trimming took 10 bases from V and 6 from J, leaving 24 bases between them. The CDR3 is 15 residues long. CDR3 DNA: TGTGCCACCGCCGGGGACTTTTCTCTACTCCATGGCTACACCTTC. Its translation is CATAGDFSLLHGYTF.

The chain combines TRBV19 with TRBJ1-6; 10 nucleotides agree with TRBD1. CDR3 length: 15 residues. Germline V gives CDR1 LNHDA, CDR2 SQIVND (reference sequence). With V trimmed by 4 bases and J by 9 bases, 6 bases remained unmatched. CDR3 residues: CASSTKTGGASPLHF. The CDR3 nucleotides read TGTGCCAGTAGTACAAAGACAGGGGGCGCTTCACCCCTCCACTTT.

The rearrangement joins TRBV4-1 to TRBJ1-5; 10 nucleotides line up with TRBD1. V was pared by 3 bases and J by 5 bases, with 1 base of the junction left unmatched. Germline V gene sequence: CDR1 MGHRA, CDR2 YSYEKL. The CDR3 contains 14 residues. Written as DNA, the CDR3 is TGCGCCAGCAGCCAGGGACAGGGGCATCAGCCCCAGCATTTT. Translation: CASSQGQGHQPQHF.

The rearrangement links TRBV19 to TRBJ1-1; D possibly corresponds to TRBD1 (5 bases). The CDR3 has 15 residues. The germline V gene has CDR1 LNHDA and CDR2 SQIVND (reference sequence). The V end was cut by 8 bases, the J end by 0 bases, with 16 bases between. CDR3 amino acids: CASSPPGTVNTEAFF. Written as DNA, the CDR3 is TGTGCCAGTTCGCCCCCTGGGACGGTGAACACTGAAGCTTTCTTT.

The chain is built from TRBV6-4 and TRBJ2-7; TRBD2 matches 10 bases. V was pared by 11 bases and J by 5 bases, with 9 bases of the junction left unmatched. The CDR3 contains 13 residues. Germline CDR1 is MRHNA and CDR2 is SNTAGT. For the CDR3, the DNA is TGTGCCGGCGCAAGCGGGGGGGCCAACGAGCAGTACTTC. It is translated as CAGASGGANEQYF.

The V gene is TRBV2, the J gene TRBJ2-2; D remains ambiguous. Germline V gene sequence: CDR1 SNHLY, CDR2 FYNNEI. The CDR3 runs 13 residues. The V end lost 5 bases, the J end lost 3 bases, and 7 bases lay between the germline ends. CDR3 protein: CASSSLDTGELFF. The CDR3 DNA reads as TGTGCCAGCAGTTCTTTAGACACCGGGGAGCTGTTTTTT.

CDR3 in amino acids: CASSFGQEHTEAFF. For the CDR3, the DNA is TGCGCCAGCAGCTTTGGACAGGAACACACTGAAGCTTTCTTT. The rearrangement joins TRBV5-1 to TRBJ1-1, with 7 bases aligning to TRBD1. CDR1 and CDR2 from the germline V gene are SGHRS and YFSETQ. V shed 2 bases, J shed 3 bases, and the junction held 4 bases outside the gene matches. The CDR3 is made up of 14 amino acids. The full variable domain, with the rest looked up from reference TRBV5-1 and TRBJ1-1, is KAGVTQTPRYLIKTRGQQVTLSCSPISGHRSVSWYQQTPGQGLQFLFEYFSETQRNKGNFPGRFSGRQFSNSRSEMNVSTLELGDSALYLCASSFGQEHTEAFFGQGTRLTVV.

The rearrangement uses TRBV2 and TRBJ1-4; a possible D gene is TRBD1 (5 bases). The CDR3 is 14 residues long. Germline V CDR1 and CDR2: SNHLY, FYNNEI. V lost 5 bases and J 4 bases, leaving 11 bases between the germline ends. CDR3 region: CASSRGADNEKLFF. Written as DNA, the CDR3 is TGTGCCAGCAGTAGGGGAGCTGATAATGAAAAACTGTTTTTT.

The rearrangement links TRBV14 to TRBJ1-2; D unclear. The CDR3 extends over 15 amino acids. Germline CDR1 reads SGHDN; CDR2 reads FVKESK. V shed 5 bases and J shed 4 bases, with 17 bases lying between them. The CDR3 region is CASSFQGVSGYGYTF. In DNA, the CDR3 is TGTGCCAGCAGCTTCCAAGGAGTCAGCGGCTATGGCTACACCTTC.